This T cell receptor (beta chain) was sequenced during a study of T cells expressing NK-cell markers. Study-level information: Sorted CD3+CD56-NKG2C+, CD3+CD56+NKG2C- and CD3+CD56+NKG2C+ T cells were the source of the TCR beta repertoires. Seven of the eight sequenced donors were classified as HCMV-seropositive, and one was classified as seronegative. Regarding the study as a whole: A handful of donors likewise had their CD3+CD56-NKG2C+ fraction led by these clonotypes.

For each CDR3 protein, TCRdb gives one entry from its re-call of the 5' RACE reads, without DNA. The table gives about 550,000 distinct CDR3 sequences; the top ten clones make up approximately 3.6% of it. A remark on this clonotype: Its target is unknown.

The germline CDR1 and CDR2 sequences are SGHTA and FQGTGA. CDR3 length: 15 residues. The source of this sequence is a man younger than 35 in good health. Sequencing was carried out using blood T cells: a sorted CD56 or NKG2C T cell subset, CD4+ or CD8+ T cells, or bulk PBMC T cells (not recorded which). This rearrangement joins TRBV7-3 to TRBJ2-1; TCRdb gives TRBD1 as the D gene, but with no DNA this cannot be confirmed. The CDR3 sequence: CASSLSGQGQNEQFF.